One sample yielded the 25 T cell receptor beta chains listed below, sequenced in a study of PD-1 blockade in classical Hodgkin lymphoma. Clones were read by immunoSEQ multiplex PCR, and TCRdb kept only the in-frame ones, dropping some. The sample yields tens of thousands of clones, 90% seen once. As for time point: cycle 4 day 1 (C4D1), after 6 weeks of nivolumab. With no exception, relapse followed autologous stem cell transplantation in all patients, and brentuximab vedotin exposure varied. The specimen was peripheral blood mononuclear cells (PBMCs), collected before the fourth cycle of nivolumab. These receptors all stem from a human donor with classical Hodgkin lymphoma.

The V gene is TRBV28, the J gene TRBJ1-1; TRBD1 agrees at 11 bases. J lost 4 bases, V lost 2 bases, and 6 bases had no gene match. Germline values: CDR1 MDHEN, CDR2 SYDVKM. CDR3 length equals 16 residues. For the CDR3, the DNA is TGTGCCAGCAGTTTAGGTGGGACAGGGGGTTCCACTGAAGCTTTCTTT. It specifies CASSLGGTGGSTEAFF. The full variable domain, rest sourced from reference TRBV28 and TRBJ1-1, is DVKVTQSSRYLVKRTGEKVFLECVQDMDHENMFWYRQDPGLGLRLIYFSYDVKMKEKGDIPEGYSVSREKKERFSLILESASTNQTSMYLCASSLGGTGGSTEAFFGQGTRLTVV.

The chain couples TRBV11-3 to TRBJ1-4; TRBD1 agrees at 7 bases. The CDR3 consists of 13 residues. Germline V gene lookup returns CDR1 SGHNT and CDR2 YENEEA. The V segment lost 4 bases and the J segment 11 bases; nucleotides outside the gene matches: 7. The CDR3 nucleotides read TGTGCCAGCAGCTCAGCCGGGACAGATAAACTGTTTTTT. It translates to CASSSAGTDKLFF. Using reference TRBV11-3 and TRBJ1-4 for the parts outside the CDR3, the full variable domain is EAGVVQSPRYKIIEKKQPVAFWCNPISGHNTLYWYLQNLGQGPELLIRYENEEAVDDSQLPKDRFSAERLKGVDSTLKIQPAELGDSAVYLCASSSAGTDKLFFGSGTQLSVL.

This chain uses TRBV19 with TRBJ2-6, with 7 bases lining up with TRBD2. Per the germline V gene, CDR1 is LNHDA and CDR2 is SQIVND (reference sequence). V trimming: 7 bases; J trimming: 1 base; junction bases outside the gene matches: 7. This CDR3 has 16 residues. This CDR3 reads CASTWTGGSGANVLTF. The CDR3 nucleotides read TGTGCCAGTACCTGGACCGGGGGGTCTGGGGCCAACGTCCTGACTTTC.

The count of this clone is one. The chain links TRBV6-6 to TRBJ2-7, with D tentatively TRBD2 (5 bases). The germline gives CDR1 MNHNY, CDR2 SVGAGI (reference sequence). The CDR3 runs 14 residues. V was shortened by 8 bases and J by 2 bases, with 16 bases between the two germline ends. For the CDR3, the DNA is TGTGCCAGCGGCGGACTGACCGGGGCCTACGAGCAGTACTTC. Translating it yields CASGGLTGAYEQYF.

The V call is TRBV5-1, the J call TRBJ2-1; D not resolved. The CDR3 is 15 residues long. Germline CDR1 and CDR2: SGHRS and YFSETQ. V was clipped by 4 bases and J by 2 bases, with 13 bases between them. The CDR3: CASSLDHGAYNEQFF. For the CDR3, the DNA is TGCGCCAGCAGCCTGGATCACGGTGCCTACAATGAGCAGTTCTTC.

This clone was observed a handful of times. The chain has TRBV30 and TRBJ2-2; 7 positions agree with TRBD1. With 0 bases clipped from V and 3 bases from J, the junction kept 4 bases outside the gene matches. The CDR3 has 15 residues. Germline V lookup: CDR1 GTSNPN, CDR2 SVGIG (reference sequence). The chain's CDR3 is CAWSVPDRDTGELFF. The CDR3 DNA reads TGTGCCTGGAGTGTCCCCGACAGGGACACCGGGGAGCTGTTTTTT.

The chain uses TRBV28 and TRBJ2-5; 9 bases map to TRBD1. CDR3 size: 15 residues. The trim removed 2 bases at V and 4 bases at J, leaving 5 bases unmatched. The germline gives CDR1 MDHEN, CDR2 SYDVKM. The CDR3 nucleotides read TGTGCCAGCAGTTTAGACAGGGGGGTTCTAGAGACCCAGTACTTC. Translating gives CASSLDRGVLETQYF.

The genes are TRBV25-1 and TRBJ1-2, with D perhaps matching TRBD1 (5 bases). Trimming shortened V by 6 bases and J by 4 bases, and 12 bases separated the two germline ends. The CDR3 is made up of 13 amino acids. The V gene's germline CDR1 is MGHDK and CDR2 SYGVNS. In nucleotides, the CDR3 is TGTGCCAGCAGCGAGACAGCTTTCTATGGCTACACCTTC. This translates into CASSETAFYGYTF.

This clone was counted only a few times. At one of its ends the junction is not consistent with the germline gene, which may arise from a read error. The chain employs TRBV7-7 and TRBJ1-1; D is undetermined. The CDR3 is 13 amino acids. Germline lookup yields CDR1 SSHAT and CDR2 FNYEAQ (reference sequence). CDR3 bases: TGTGCTAGCAGCCGAGAGGTGAACACTGAAGCTTTCTTT. This sequence encodes CASSREVNTEAFF.

The J gene is TRBJ2-3, the V gene TRBV4-1, with D unclear. Trimming stripped 0 bases from V and 3 bases from J, with 13 bases between. CDR1 and CDR2 (germline): MGHRA, YSYEKL. The length of the CDR3 is 16 residues. The DNA of the CDR3 is TGCGCCAGCAGCCAAGAAAACTCGTGGGTGACAGATACGCAGTATTTT. As protein: CASSQENSWVTDTQYF.

The genes are TRBV11-2 and TRBJ2-7, with 9 bases that match TRBD2. The CDR3 sequence is 15 residues long. Germline CDR1 SGHAT, CDR2 FQNNGV. V shed 1 base and J 4 bases; nucleotides not matched to a gene: 5. In DNA form, the CDR3 reads TGTGCCAGCAGCTTAGGACTAGCGGCAACGTACGAGCAGTACTTC. Translation: CASSLGLAATYEQYF.

The V call is TRBV18, the J call TRBJ1-1, with 7 bases lining up with TRBD1. The CDR3 runs to 15 residues. Unmatched junction bases numbered 7, after V lost 3 bases and J lost 3 bases. Germline CDR1 KGHSH, CDR2 LQKENI. For the CDR3, the DNA is TGTGCCAGCTCACCTTTAGACAGGGAGTACACTGAAGCTTTCTTT. Its translation is CASSPLDREYTEAFF.

V gene TRBV5-1 combines with J gene TRBJ1-4, with 8 positions matching TRBD1. The length of the CDR3 is 15 residues. The V gene's germline CDR1 is SGHRS and CDR2 YFSETQ. The ends lost 4 bases at V and 7 bases at J; junction bases unmatched: 9. The CDR3 loop is CASSRYRGESEKLFF. The CDR3 nucleotides are TGCGCCAGCAGCAGATACAGGGGGGAGAGTGAAAAACTGTTTTTT.

DNA for the CDR3: TGTGCCAGCAGCGTTGGCGGGAGGGGAGAGCAGTTCTTC. This codes for CASSVGGRGEQFF. This sequence joins TRBV9 and TRBJ2-1, with 9 bases aligning to TRBD2. Trimming cost V 2 bases and J 10 bases; bases outside gene matches: 4. The CDR3 runs to 13 residues. Germline CDR1 reads SGDLS; CDR2 reads YYNGEE.

This chain links TRBV7-6 with TRBJ2-1, with D unresolved. Germline V gives CDR1 SGHVS, CDR2 FNYEAQ. The CDR3 is 15 residues long. Between the trimmed V and J ends, which lost 4 bases and 8 bases, there was a span of 18 bases. DNA for the CDR3: TGTGCCAGCAGCTGGGTCAGTGATCCCGAATATGAGCAGTTCTTC. It yields the protein CASSWVSDPEYEQFF.

The chain joins TRBV19 to TRBJ1-1, with D possibly TRBD1 on 5 matching bases. The germline CDR1 and CDR2 sequences are LNHDA and SQIVND (reference sequence). The CDR3 has 12 amino acids. V lost 10 bases, J lost 5 bases, and 14 bases lay in between. Here the CDR3 DNA reads TGTGCCACCTCAATCGGGGGAACTGAAGCTTTCTTT. Translating gives CATSIGGTEAFF. Using reference TRBV19 and TRBJ1-1 for the parts outside the CDR3, the full variable domain is DGGITQSPKYLFRKEGQNVTLSCEQNLNHDAMYWYRQDPGQGLRLIYYSQIVNDFQKGDIAEGYSVSREKKESFPLTVTSAQKNPTAFYLCATSIGGTEAFFGQGTRLTVV.

The V and J genes are TRBV29-1 and TRBJ1-4, with D unresolved. CDR1 is SQVTM, CDR2 ANQGSEA, per germline. V was clipped by 6 bases and J by 8 bases, with 13 bases between them. The CDR3 runs 12 residues. DNA for the CDR3: TGCAGCGTCGGGCCCACTGACGAAAAACTGTTTTTT. Translation: CSVGPTDEKLFF.

The CDR3 bases are TGTGCCAGCAGCCGCGACAGGGCCGAAGAGACCCAGTACTTC. This sequence encodes CASSRDRAEETQYF. This chain connects TRBV7-3 to TRBJ2-5, with 7 positions matching TRBD1. This CDR3 is 14 amino acids long. V shed 5 bases, J shed 3 bases, and the junction held 6 bases outside the gene matches. Germline CDR1 SGHTA, CDR2 FQGTGA.

This chain connects TRBV11-3 to TRBJ2-7, with 7 bases aligning to TRBD2. V trimming: 5 bases; J trimming: 4 bases; junction bases outside the gene matches: 11. Germline CDR1 SGHNT, CDR2 YENEEA. The CDR3 is 15 residues long. The CDR3 nucleotides read TGTGCCAGCAGCCCTCGGGGGGATAGATCGTACGAGCAGTACTTC. Amino acid sequence: CASSPRGDRSYEQYF.

The chain combines TRBV18 with TRBJ2-7; D unclear. V was clipped by 3 bases and J by 6 bases, with 15 bases between them. Germline V gives CDR1 KGHSH, CDR2 LQKENI. The CDR3 loop spans 14 amino acids. CDR3 sequence reads: CASSPISSVPEQYF. For the CDR3, the DNA is TGTGCCAGCTCACCCATATCTTCCGTCCCCGAGCAGTACTTC.

The chain uses TRBV28 and TRBJ1-4; TRBD1 agrees at 7 bases. Germline V gene data show CDR1 as MDHEN and CDR2 as SYDVKM. Trimming removed 4 bases from V and 2 bases from J; junction bases left unmatched: 4. This CDR3 comprises 15 residues. The CDR3 DNA follows: TGTGCCAGCAGTTGGGACAGCCGCACTAATGAAAAACTGTTTTTT. Its translation is CASSWDSRTNEKLFF.

The rearrangement uses TRBV7-9 and TRBJ1-2; D not certain. V dropped 5 bases and J dropped 4 bases, with 20 bases sitting between them. Germline V CDR1 and CDR2: SEHNR, FQNEAQ (reference sequence). CDR3 length: 16 amino acids. The CDR3 sequence is CASSRYQTPRIYGYTF. In DNA, the CDR3 is TGTGCCAGCAGCCGATATCAGACACCAAGGATCTATGGCTACACCTTC.

This sequence joins TRBV4-2 and TRBJ2-7; 9 bases fit TRBD1. The CDR3 is 15 amino acids. Germline V gene lookup returns CDR1 LGHNA and CDR2 YNFKEQ. V lost 1 base, J lost 9 bases, and 10 bases stayed unmatched. This chain's CDR3 is CASSQVGQGFVGQYF. The CDR3, as DNA: TGTGCCAGCAGCCAAGTTGGACAGGGGTTCGTCGGGCAGTACTTC.

The chain couples TRBV28 to TRBJ2-1; D is ambiguous. Germline loops: CDR1 MDHEN, CDR2 SYDVKM. The CDR3 consists of 15 residues. Trimming removed 7 bases from V and 0 bases from J, with 13 bases in between. The CDR3 spells CASTLDQSSYNEQFF. In nucleotides, the CDR3 is TGTGCCAGCACTCTGGACCAAAGCTCCTACAATGAGCAGTTCTTC.

The chain links TRBV11-2 to TRBJ2-5; D not resolved. CDR1 is SGHAT and CDR2 is FQNNGV in the germline V gene. The CDR3 totals 12 residues. Trimming removed 0 bases from V and 9 bases from J, with 8 bases in between. This CDR3 is CASSLEGAAQYF. The CDR3, as DNA: TGTGCCAGCAGCTTAGAGGGCGCGGCCCAGTACTTC.